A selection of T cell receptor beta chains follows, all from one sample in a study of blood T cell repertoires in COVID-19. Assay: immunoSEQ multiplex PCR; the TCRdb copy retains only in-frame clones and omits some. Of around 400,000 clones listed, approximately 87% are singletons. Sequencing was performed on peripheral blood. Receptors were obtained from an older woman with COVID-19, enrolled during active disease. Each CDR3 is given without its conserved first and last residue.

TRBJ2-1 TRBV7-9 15 ASSLLGKSVSGNEQF
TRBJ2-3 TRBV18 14 ASSTKGSGDKDTQY
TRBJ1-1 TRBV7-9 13 ASTSREGLNTEAF
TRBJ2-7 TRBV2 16 ASSELGTGSSLSYEQY
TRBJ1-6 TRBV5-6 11 ASSLEDRNTLH
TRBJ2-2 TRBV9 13 ASSVVSGPLGELF
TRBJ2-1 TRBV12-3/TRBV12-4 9 ASSLGIEQF
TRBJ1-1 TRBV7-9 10 ASSLGREEAF
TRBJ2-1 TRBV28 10 ASTSAVGEQF
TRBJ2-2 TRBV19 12 ASSRTANTGELF
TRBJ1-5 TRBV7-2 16 ASSLAGQGGIRNQPQH
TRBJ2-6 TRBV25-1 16 ASQTPTGDSSGANVLT
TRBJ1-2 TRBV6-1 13 ASSEASGWAYGYT
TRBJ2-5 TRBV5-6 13 ASSPTGALGETQY
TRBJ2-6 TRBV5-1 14 ASSLYQGSGANVLT
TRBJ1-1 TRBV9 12 ASTAGPVNTEAF
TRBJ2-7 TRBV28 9 ASSENYEQY
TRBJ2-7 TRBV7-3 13 ASSLTGGRFDEQY
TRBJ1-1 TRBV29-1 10 SGGDRVPEAF
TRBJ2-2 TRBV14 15 ASSLPGLASDTGELF
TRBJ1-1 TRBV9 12 ASSVAPGRDEAF
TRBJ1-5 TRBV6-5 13 ASRAGQWGNQPQH
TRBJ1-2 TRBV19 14 ASSIATGGVNYGYT
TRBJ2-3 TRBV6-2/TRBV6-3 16 ASSYEPGLAGGRDTQY
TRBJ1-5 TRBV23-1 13 ASSQYTNSNQPQH
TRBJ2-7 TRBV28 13 ASSSTGTIPYEQY
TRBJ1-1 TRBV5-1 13 ASSWGRGGVTEAF